This T cell receptor beta chain was recovered during a study of blood T cell repertoires in COVID-19. The assay was immunoSEQ multiplex PCR, and TCRdb's table has in-frame clones only and misses some. The data hold about 200,000 clones, with 75% to 90% observed a single time. The CDR3 has 14 residues. The ends were cut back, 4 bases at V and 7 bases at J, with 16 bases in the middle. CDR1 and CDR2 from the germline V gene are LGHDT and YNNKEL (reference sequence). This clone has just a few counts. The sample comprised peripheral blood. This TCR was recovered from a man aged 55 to 70 who had recovered from COVID-19. This chain connects TRBV3-1 (or the pseudogene TRBV3-2) to TRBJ1-2; the D gene is possibly TRBD1 (6 bases). CDR3 protein: CASSPRDTSGGYTF. The CDR3 DNA sequence: TGTGCCAGCAGCCCTAGGGACACCTCAGGTGGCTACACCTTC.